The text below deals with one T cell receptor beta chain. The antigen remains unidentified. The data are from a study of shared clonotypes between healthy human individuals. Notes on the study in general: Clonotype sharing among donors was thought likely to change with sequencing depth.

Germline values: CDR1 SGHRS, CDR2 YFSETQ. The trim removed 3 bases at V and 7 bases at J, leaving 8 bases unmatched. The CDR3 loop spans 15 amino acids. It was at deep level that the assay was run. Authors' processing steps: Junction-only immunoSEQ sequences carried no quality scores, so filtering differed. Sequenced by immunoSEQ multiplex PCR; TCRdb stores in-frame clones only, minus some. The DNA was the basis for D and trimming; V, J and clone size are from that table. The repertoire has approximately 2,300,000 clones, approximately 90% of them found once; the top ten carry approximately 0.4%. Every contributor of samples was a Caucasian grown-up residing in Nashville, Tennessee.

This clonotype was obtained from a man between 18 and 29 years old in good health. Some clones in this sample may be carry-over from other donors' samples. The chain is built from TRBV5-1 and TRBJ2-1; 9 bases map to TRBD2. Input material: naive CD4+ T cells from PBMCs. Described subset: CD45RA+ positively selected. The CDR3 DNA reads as TGCGCCAGCAGCTCGCAGCGGGAGGTCAGGAATGAGCAGTTCTTC. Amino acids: CASSSQREVRNEQFF.